These 24 T cell receptor beta chains were sequenced from one sample in a study of OX40 agonist ivuxolimab in advanced cancers. Produced via immunoSEQ multiplex PCR; TCRdb's table is partial and in-frame only. Among about 46,000 clones, 84% were seen once, and the ten largest hold roughly 3%. The sequencing used CD4+ or CD8+ T cells sorted from blood, collected in a trial of the OX40 agonist ivuxolimab. These receptors came from an adult with an advanced solid tumor such as melanoma, head and neck, liver or kidney cancer.

This clone has a single count. This chain connects TRBV6-5 to TRBJ1-4; D gene ambiguous. The ends were cut back, 6 bases at V and 4 bases at J, with 15 bases in the middle. Germline V gene lookup returns CDR1 MNHEY and CDR2 SVGAGI. The CDR3 extends over 15 amino acids. CDR3 region: CASRSLVRSNEKLFF. The CDR3, as DNA: TGTGCCAGCAGATCCCTGGTCAGGAGTAATGAAAAACTGTTTTTT.

V gene TRBV5-4 combines with J gene TRBJ2-7, with 7 positions matching TRBD1. CDR3 length: 16 amino acids. CDR1 is SGHNT and CDR2 is YYREEE in the germline V gene (reference sequence). After removal of 4 bases from V and 5 bases from J, the junction contained 15 bases not matched to a gene. In DNA form, the CDR3 reads TGTGCCAGCAGCCCTGCCCCCCGACAGGGTATCAACGAGCAGTACTTC. This translates into CASSPAPRQGINEQYF.

The V and J genes are TRBV27 and TRBJ2-7, with a possible D match to TRBD2 (6 bases). In germline, CDR1 is MNHEY, CDR2 SMNVEV (reference sequence). This CDR3 contains 15 residues. Trimming stripped 2 bases from V and 4 bases from J, with 15 bases between. The CDR3 DNA reads TGTGCCAGCAGTTTAACTAATTACGGGAGATACGAGCAGTACTTC. Translating gives CASSLTNYGRYEQYF.

This clone was observed a single time. The chain is built from TRBV6-1 and TRBJ1-5; unclear D gene. V was clipped by 0 bases and J by 7 bases, with 13 bases between them. The CDR3 spans 15 residues. Per the germline V gene, CDR1 is MNHNS and CDR2 is SASEGT. The CDR3 protein is CASSEALYAPQPQHF. CDR3 nucleotide sequence: TGTGCCAGCAGTGAAGCGCTTTATGCCCCCCAGCCCCAGCATTTT.

The chain couples TRBV6-5 to TRBJ2-7; no firm D call. The ends were cut back, 6 bases at V and 3 bases at J, with 9 bases in the middle. Germline assignment: CDR1 MNHEY and CDR2 SVGAGI. The CDR3 length is 12 residues. The CDR3 nucleotides read TGTGCCAGCAGGGCTAGGAGCTACGAGCAGTACTTC. Translating it yields CASRARSYEQYF.

The chain is built from TRBV14 and TRBJ1-2; a possible D gene is TRBD1 (5 bases). The CDR3 loop spans 13 amino acids. V dropped 1 base and J dropped 2 bases, with 5 bases sitting between them. Germline CDR1 is SGHDN and CDR2 is FVKESK. CDR3 DNA sequence: TGTGCCAGCAGCCAAGGGGACAACTATGGCTACACCTTC. This translates into CASSQGDNYGYTF.

This chain links TRBV27 with TRBJ2-3; TRBD1 aligns across 9 bases. Germline V gives CDR1 MNHEY, CDR2 SMNVEV (reference sequence). This CDR3 comprises 14 residues. With 8 bases clipped from V and 2 bases from J, the junction kept 5 bases outside the gene matches. Written as DNA, the CDR3 is TGTGCCAGCGGTTGGGACAGGGCCACAGATACGCAGTATTTT. Translated, it gives CASGWDRATDTQYF.

The V call is TRBV5-4, the J call TRBJ2-1, with a tentative D call TRBD2 (5 bases). The ends were cut back, 3 bases at V and 10 bases at J, with 11 bases in the middle. Per the germline V gene, CDR1 is SGHNT and CDR2 is YYREEE (reference sequence). This CDR3 is 12 amino acids long. The chain's CDR3 is CASSSPAEEQFF. CDR3 nucleotides: TGTGCCAGCAGCTCACCAGCGGAGGAGCAGTTCTTC.

The chain links TRBV11-2 to TRBJ1-2, with D tentatively TRBD1 (5 bases). Trimming took off 2 bases at V and 4 bases at J, with 14 bases between the two ends. Germline CDR1 reads SGHAT; CDR2 reads FQNNGV. The length of the CDR3 is 15 residues. CDR3 in DNA: TGTGCCAGCAGCTTATATGGGGGGATCAGCTATGGCTACACCTTC. Its protein is CASSLYGGISYGYTF.

The chain links TRBV5-1 to TRBJ2-1; a weak D match, TRBD1 (5 bases). Germline V gene sequence: CDR1 SGHRS, CDR2 YFSETQ. This CDR3 contains 15 residues. Trimming removed 0 bases from V and 2 bases from J, with 9 bases in between. In nucleotides, the CDR3 is TGCGCCAGCAGCTTGGGGTGGGGCGCCTACAATGAGCAGTTCTTC. It yields the protein CASSLGWGAYNEQFF.

The CDR3: CASSRSGRQGLFF. CDR3 nucleotides: TGCGCCAGCAGTCGCTCCGGTCGACAGGGACTGTTTTTT. The V call is TRBV23-1, the J call TRBJ1-4; 7 bases are a match to TRBD1. TRBV23-1 is sorted into the ORF group, with uncertain function. The CDR3 runs 13 residues. The trim removed 4 bases at V and 13 bases at J, leaving 9 bases unmatched.

V is TRBV10-2 and J is TRBJ2-3; 7 bases align to TRBD2. In germline, CDR1 is WSHSY, CDR2 SAAADI. The V and J ends lost 4 bases and 4 bases, in that order; junction bases with no gene match: 5. This CDR3 is 14 amino acids long. CDR3 sequence: CASSGLAAADTQYF. The CDR3 DNA sequence: TGCGCCAGCAGTGGGCTAGCGGCGGCAGATACGCAGTATTTT.

This clone occurred a few times. This chain joins TRBV29-1 and TRBJ1-1; 9 nucleotides align to TRBD1. Per germline, CDR1 SQVTM and CDR2 ANQGSEA. V lost 7 bases and J lost 1; bases outside the gene matches: 4. There are 13 residues in the CDR3. CDR3 protein: CSAWDRANTEAFF. As DNA, the CDR3 is TGCAGCGCCTGGGACAGGGCGAACACTGAAGCTTTCTTT.

The table lists this clone with a few counts. The chain links TRBV11-2 to TRBJ2-7, with D hard to call. Germline CDR1 is SGHAT and CDR2 is FQNNGV. Trimming removed 3 bases from V and 4 bases from J, with 7 bases in between. The CDR3 contains 12 residues. CDR3 protein: CASSFLGYEQYF. CDR3 nucleotides: TGTGCCAGCAGCTTTCTGGGTTACGAGCAGTACTTC.

This rearrangement joins TRBV2 to TRBJ1-2; unclear D gene. CDR3 length equals 12 residues. CDR1 is SNHLY and CDR2 is FYNNEI in the germline V gene. Trimming stripped 6 bases from V and 4 bases from J, with 9 bases between. CDR3 sequence: CASRQLPYGYTF. In nucleotides, the CDR3 is TGTGCCAGCAGACAGCTCCCCTATGGCTACACCTTC.

This clone came up once. This sequence joins TRBV4-1 and TRBJ1-2, with D possibly being TRBD1 (6 bases). This CDR3 comprises 15 residues. V was clipped by 0 bases and J by 5 bases, with 13 bases between them. Germline V gene lookup returns CDR1 MGHRA and CDR2 YSYEKL. The CDR3, as DNA: TGCGCCAGCAGCCAAGAGACAGGTCCCTGGTATGGCTACACCTTC. Its translation is CASSQETGPWYGYTF.

This clone was detected once. The V and J genes are TRBV9 and TRBJ2-5; TRBD2 aligns across 9 bases. The CDR3 spans 16 residues. Per the germline V gene, CDR1 is SGDLS and CDR2 is YYNGEE. J lost 1 base, V lost 0 bases, and 4 bases had no gene match. The CDR3 DNA reads TGTGCCAGCAGCGTAGGTCCTAGCGGGGCCCAAGAGACCCAGTACTTC. This codes for CASSVGPSGAQETQYF.

The V call is TRBV5-6, the J call TRBJ1-4, with 7 bases matching TRBD1. The V segment lost 2 bases and the J segment 8 bases; nucleotides outside the gene matches: 6. Germline CDR1 is SGHDT and CDR2 is YYEEEE. The CDR3 is made up of 14 amino acids. The CDR3 coding sequence is TGTGCCAGCAGCTTAGTAGGGGGCGAAGAAAAACTGTTTTTT. Translation gives CASSLVGGEEKLFF. Full variable domain (remainder filled in from reference TRBV5-6 and TRBJ1-4): DAGVTQSPTHLIKTRGQQVTLRCSPKSGHDTVSWYQQALGQGPQFIFQYYEEEERQRGNFPDRFSGHQFPNYSSELNVNALLLGDSALYLCASSLVGGEEKLFFGSGTQLSVL.

In DNA, the CDR3 is TGTGCCAGCAGCCCCCGGGGGATCGCAGATACGCAGTATTTT. It yields the protein CASSPRGIADTQYF. V is TRBV9 and J is TRBJ2-3; weak D call: TRBD2 (6 bases). This CDR3 region has 14 residues. Deletions cut 4 bases from V and 4 bases from J, with 13 bases between. CDR1 is SGDLS and CDR2 is YYNGEE in the germline V gene. Full variable domain (missing parts from reference TRBV9 and TRBJ2-3): DSGVTQTPKHLITATGQRVTLRCSPRSGDLSVYWYQQSLDQGLQFLIQYYNGEERAKGNILERFSAQQFPDLHSELNLSSLELGDSALYFCASSPRGIADTQYFGPGTRLTVL.

This chain links TRBV6-5 with TRBJ1-2, with 8 bases fitting TRBD1. The CDR3 totals 15 residues. V gave up 0 bases and J gave up 3 bases; unmatched junction bases: 3. The germline gives CDR1 MNHEY, CDR2 SVGAGI. The CDR3 DNA follows: TGTGCCAGCAGTTACTCGAACAGGGGGGACTATGGCTACACCTTC. This translates into CASSYSNRGDYGYTF.

The rearrangement links TRBV7-2 to TRBJ2-1; D could derive from TRBD1 or TRBD2 (6 bases each). The CDR3 is 17 amino acids. In germline, CDR1 is SGHTA, CDR2 FQGNSA. The V gene lost 0 bases and the J gene lost 0 bases, with 12 bases spanning the gap. This chain's CDR3 is CASSLAGGQSSYNEQFF. CDR3 in DNA: TGTGCCAGCAGCTTAGCGGGGGGCCAAAGCTCCTACAATGAGCAGTTCTTC.

J is TRBJ2-3 and V is TRBV6-6, with D perhaps TRBD1 or TRBD2 (5 bases each). Trimming left V 8 bases short and J 2 bases short, with 14 bases between. CDR3 length equals 14 residues. Per germline, CDR1 MNHNY and CDR2 SVGAGI (reference sequence). Here the CDR3 reads CASGDGFTTDTQYF. CDR3 DNA: TGTGCCAGCGGGGACGGGTTCACCACAGATACGCAGTATTTT.

This chain joins TRBV7-2 and TRBJ1-2; D possibly corresponds to TRBD1 (6 bases). V was trimmed by 1 base and J by 7 bases, leaving 13 bases between them. This CDR3 is built from 14 residues. Germline CDR1 is SGHTA and CDR2 is FQGNSA. CDR3 DNA: TGTGCCAGCAGCTTAGAGAGGGGGGCGGGTGGCTACACCTTC. Translation: CASSLERGAGGYTF.

DNA for the CDR3: TGCGCCAGCAGCACAAGACCGACGGCGGATACGCAGTATTTT. Protein: CASSTRPTADTQYF. The chain links TRBV5-1 to TRBJ2-3; D call uncertain. The CDR3 has 14 residues. CDR1 is SGHRS and CDR2 is YFSETQ in the germline V gene. V was cut by 4 bases and J by 6 bases, with 15 bases left in between.